Listed here are 2 T cell receptor beta chains from one sample, sequenced in a study of T cell responses to AZD1222 COVID-19 vaccine. Assay used: immunoSEQ multiplex PCR; TCRdb lists only in-frame clones, some missing. The data show tens of thousands of clones, 85% to 90% seen once. This specimen was peripheral blood, taken on day 0 of AZD1222 vaccination. The receptors were gathered from an adult in good health.

The V and J genes are TRBV7-9 and TRBJ1-4; D possibly corresponds to TRBD1 (6 bases). CDR1 is SEHNR, CDR2 FQNEAQ, per germline (reference sequence). CDR3 length: 15 residues. Trimming cost V 5 bases and J 6 bases, with 16 bases left between them. CDR3 DNA sequence: TGTGCCAGCAGCCCGGGGAACAGGGATCATGAAAAACTGTTTTTT. It translates to CASSPGNRDHEKLFF.

The genes are TRBV13 and TRBJ1-1; D is uncertain. V lost 4 bases to trimming and J lost 8 bases, with 14 bases between them. The V gene's germline CDR1 is PRHDT and CDR2 FYEKMQ (reference sequence). The CDR3 runs 13 residues. The CDR3 reads CASSSTADPEAFF. The CDR3 coding sequence is TGTGCCAGCAGCTCCACAGCGGACCCCGAAGCTTTCTTT.